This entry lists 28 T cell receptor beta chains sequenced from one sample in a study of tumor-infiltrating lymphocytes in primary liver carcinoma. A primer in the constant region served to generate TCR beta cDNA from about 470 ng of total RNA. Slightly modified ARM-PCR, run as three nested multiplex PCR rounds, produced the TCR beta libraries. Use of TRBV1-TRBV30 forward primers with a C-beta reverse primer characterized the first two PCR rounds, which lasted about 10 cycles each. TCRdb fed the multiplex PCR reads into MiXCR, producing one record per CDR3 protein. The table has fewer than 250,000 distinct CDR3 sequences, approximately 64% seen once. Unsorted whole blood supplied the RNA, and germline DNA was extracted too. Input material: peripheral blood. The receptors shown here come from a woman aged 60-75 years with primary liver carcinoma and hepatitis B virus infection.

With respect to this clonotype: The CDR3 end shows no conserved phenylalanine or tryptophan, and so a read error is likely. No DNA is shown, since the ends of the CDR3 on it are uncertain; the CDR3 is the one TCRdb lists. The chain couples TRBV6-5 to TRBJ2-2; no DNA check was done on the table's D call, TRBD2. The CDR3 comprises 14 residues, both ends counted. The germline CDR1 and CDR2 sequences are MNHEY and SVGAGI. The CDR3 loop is CASSRSRSTGEMFS.

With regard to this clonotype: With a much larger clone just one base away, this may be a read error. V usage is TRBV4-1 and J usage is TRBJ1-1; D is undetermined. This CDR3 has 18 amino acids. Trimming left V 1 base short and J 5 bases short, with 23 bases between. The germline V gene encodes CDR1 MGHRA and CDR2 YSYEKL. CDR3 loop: CASSQGSTVGIRKTEAFF. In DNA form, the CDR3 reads TGCGCCAGCAGCCAAGGCTCCACGGTTGGGATTCGAAAGACTGAAGCTTTCTTT.

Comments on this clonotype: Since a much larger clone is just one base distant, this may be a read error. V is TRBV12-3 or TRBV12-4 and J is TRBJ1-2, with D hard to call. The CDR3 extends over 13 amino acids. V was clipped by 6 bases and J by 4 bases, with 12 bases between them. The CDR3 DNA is TGTGCCAGCAGCTTGTCCATCAGCTATGGCTACACCTTC. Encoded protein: CASSLSISYGYTF.

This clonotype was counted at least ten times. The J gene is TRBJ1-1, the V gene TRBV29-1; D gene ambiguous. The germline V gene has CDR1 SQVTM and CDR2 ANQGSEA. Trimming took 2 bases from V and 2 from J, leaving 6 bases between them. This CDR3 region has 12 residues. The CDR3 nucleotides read TGCAGCGTTGAATGGGAAAACACTGAAGCTTTCTTT. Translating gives CSVEWENTEAFF.

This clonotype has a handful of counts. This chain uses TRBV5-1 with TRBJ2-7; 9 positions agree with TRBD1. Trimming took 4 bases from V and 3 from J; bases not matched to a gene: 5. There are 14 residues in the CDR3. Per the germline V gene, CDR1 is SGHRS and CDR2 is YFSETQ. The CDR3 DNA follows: TGCGCCAGCAGCCCATGGACAGGGGACTACGAGCAGTACTTC. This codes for CASSPWTGDYEQYF.

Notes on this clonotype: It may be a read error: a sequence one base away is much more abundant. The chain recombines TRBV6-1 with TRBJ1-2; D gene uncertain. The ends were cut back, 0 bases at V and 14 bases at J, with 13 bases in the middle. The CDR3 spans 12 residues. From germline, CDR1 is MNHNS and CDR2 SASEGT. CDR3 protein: CASSEAGRAQTF. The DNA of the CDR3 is TGTGCCAGCAGTGAAGCGGGAAGGGCTCAGACCTTC.

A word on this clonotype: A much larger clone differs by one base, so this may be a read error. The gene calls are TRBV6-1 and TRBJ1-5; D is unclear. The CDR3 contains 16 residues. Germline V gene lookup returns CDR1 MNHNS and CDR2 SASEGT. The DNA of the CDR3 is TGTGCCAGCAGTGAAGCTGCCAGCCATAGCAATCTGCCCCAGCATTTT. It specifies CASSEAASHSNLPQHF.

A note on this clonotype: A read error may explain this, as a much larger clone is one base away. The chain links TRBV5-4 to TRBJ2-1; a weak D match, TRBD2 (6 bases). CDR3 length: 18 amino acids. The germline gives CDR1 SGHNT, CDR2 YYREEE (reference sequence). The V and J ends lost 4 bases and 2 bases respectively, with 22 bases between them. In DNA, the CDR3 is TGTGCCAGCAGCCCAAGTAGCCCTAGCTGGAGGGCCTACAATGAGCAGTTCTTC. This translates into CASSPSSPSWRAYNEQFF.

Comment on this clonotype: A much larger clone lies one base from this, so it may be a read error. CDR3 sequence reads: CAIQNSRSIRSYEQYF. The CDR3 DNA is TGTGCCATCCAGAATTCGAGGTCGATTCGGTCCTACGAGCAGTACTTC. This sequence joins TRBV6-1 and TRBJ2-7; D is uncertain. V lost 10 bases and J 1 base, leaving 23 bases between the germline ends. Germline V gives CDR1 MNHNS, CDR2 SASEGT. The CDR3 spans 16 residues.

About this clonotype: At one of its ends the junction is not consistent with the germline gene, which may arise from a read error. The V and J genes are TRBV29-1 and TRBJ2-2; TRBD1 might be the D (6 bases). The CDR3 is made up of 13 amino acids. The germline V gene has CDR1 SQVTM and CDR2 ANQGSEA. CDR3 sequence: CSVGVPGAGKLFF. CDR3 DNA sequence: TGCAGCGTTGGTGTCCCAGGGGCCGGGAAGCTGTTTTTT.

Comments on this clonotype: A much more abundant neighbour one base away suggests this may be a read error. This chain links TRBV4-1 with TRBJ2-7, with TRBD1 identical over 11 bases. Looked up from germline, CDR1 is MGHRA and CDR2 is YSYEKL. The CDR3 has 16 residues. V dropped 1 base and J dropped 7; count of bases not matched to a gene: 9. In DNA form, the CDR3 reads TGCGCCAGCAGCCAAGGGGGGGACAGGGGGTCTCGTGAGCAGTACTTC. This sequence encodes CASSQGGDRGSREQYF.

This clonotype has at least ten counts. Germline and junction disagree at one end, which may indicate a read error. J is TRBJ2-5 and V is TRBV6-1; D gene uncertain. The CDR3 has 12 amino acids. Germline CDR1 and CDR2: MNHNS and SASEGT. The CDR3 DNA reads TGTGCCAGCAGGACTCGTCAAGAGGCCCAGTACTTC. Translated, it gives CASRTRQEAQYF.

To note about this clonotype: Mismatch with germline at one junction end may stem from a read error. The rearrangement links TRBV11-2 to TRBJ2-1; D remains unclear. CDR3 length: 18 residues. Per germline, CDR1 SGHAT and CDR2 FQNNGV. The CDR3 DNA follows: TGTGTCAGCAGCCCCGTAGGTGAAAAAGCAGGCCTCTACAATGAACAGTTCTTC. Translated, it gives CVSSPVGEKAGLYNEQFF.

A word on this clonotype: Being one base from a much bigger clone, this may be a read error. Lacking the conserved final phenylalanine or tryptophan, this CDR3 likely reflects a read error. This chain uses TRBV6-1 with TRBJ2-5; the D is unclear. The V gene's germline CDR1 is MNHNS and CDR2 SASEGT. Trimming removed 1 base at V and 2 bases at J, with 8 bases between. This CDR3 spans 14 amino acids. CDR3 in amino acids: CASSEGWPQETQYV. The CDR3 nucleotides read TGTGCCAGCAGTGAAGGTTGGCCGCAAGAGACCCAGTACGTC.

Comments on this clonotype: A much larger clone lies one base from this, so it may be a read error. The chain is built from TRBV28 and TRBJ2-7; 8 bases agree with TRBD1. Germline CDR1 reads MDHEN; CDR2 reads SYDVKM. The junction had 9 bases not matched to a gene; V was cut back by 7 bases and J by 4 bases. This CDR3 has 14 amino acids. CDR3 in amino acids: CASMVQGAGYEQYF. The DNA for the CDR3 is TGTGCCAGCATGGTGCAGGGGGCGGGGTACGAGCAGTACTTC.

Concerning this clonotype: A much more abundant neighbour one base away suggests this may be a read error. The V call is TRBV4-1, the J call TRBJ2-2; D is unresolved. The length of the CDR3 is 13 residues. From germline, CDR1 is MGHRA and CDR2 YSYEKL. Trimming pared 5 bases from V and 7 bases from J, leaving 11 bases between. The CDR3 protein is CASSFVGSGELFF. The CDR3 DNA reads TGCGCCAGCAGCTTCGTAGGAAGCGGGGAGCTGTTTTTT.

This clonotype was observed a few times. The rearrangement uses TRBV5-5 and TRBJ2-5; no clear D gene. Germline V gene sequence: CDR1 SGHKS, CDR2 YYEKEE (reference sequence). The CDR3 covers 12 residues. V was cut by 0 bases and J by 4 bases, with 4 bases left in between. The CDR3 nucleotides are TGTGCCAGCAGCTTGGGTACAGAGACCCAGTACTTC. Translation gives CASSLGTETQYF.

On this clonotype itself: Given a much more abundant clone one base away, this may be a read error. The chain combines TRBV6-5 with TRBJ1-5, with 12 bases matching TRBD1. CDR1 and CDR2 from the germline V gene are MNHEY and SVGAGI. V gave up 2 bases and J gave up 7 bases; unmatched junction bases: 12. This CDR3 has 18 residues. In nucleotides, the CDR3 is TGTGCCAGCAGTTACCTCCCTCCGGGACAGGGGGCACAACAGCCCCAGCATTTT. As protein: CASSYLPPGQGAQQPQHF.

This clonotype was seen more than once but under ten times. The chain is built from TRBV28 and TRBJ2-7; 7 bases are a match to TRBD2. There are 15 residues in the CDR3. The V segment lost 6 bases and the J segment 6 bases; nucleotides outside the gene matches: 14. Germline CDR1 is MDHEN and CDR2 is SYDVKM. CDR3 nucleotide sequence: TGTGCCAGCAGGACATTAGCGGGTGGCACGGGCGAGCAGTACTTC. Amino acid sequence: CASRTLAGGTGEQYF.

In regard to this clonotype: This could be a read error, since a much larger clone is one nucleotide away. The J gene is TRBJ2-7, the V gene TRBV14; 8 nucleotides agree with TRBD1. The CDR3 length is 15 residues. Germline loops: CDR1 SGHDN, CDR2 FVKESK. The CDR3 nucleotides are TGTGCCAGCAGCAAAGTTCACGACAGGGGCTACAAGCAGTACTTC. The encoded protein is CASSKVHDRGYKQYF.

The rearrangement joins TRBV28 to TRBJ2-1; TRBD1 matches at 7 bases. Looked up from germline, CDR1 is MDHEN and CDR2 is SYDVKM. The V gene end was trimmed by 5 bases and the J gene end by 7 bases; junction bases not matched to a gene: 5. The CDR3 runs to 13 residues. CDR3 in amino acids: CASSVRQGNEQFF. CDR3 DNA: TGTGCCAGCAGTGTCCGACAGGGAAATGAGCAGTTCTTC.

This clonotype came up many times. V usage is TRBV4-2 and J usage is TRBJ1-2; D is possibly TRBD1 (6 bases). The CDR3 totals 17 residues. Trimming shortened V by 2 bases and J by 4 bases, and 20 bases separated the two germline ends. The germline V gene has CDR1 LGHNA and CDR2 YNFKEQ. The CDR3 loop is CASSQSPQGISLYGYTF. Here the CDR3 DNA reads TGTGCCAGCAGCCAATCGCCCCAGGGGATTTCGCTCTATGGCTACACCTTC.

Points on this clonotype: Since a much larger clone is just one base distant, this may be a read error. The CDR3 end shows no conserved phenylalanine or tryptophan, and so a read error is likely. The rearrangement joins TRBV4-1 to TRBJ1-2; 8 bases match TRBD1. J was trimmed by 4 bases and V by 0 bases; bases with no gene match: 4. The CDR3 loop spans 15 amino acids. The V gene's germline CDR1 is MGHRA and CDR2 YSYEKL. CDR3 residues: CASSQEDREGYGYTL. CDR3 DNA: TGCGCCAGCAGCCAAGAGGACAGGGAGGGCTATGGCTACACCCTC.

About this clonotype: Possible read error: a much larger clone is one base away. The CDR3 region is CANSTYSGSSYEQYF. The CDR3 nucleotides read TGTGCCAACAGTACTTACAGCGGGAGCTCCTACGAGCAGTACTTC. V usage is TRBV28 and J usage is TRBJ2-7; 8 bases align to TRBD2. From germline, CDR1 is MDHEN and CDR2 SYDVKM. This CDR3 has 15 amino acids.

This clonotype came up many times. The CDR3 sequence is CASSPLWLASHEQYF. Written as DNA, the CDR3 is TGTGCCAGCAGCCCCCTTTGGCTAGCGTCCCACGAGCAGTACTTC. V is TRBV11-2 and J is TRBJ2-7; tentative D call: TRBD2 (6 bases). Germline CDR1 and CDR2: SGHAT and FQNNGV. V dropped 5 bases and J dropped 5 bases, with 19 bases sitting between them. CDR3 length equals 15 residues.

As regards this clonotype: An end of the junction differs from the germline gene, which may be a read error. The CDR3 here is CAGSLGTGGELFF. CDR3 coding DNA: TGTGCCGGCAGCTTGGGAACCGGCGGGGAACTGTTTTTT. The chain uses TRBV5-5 and TRBJ2-2, with a weak D call TRBD2 (6 bases). CDR1 is SGHKS, CDR2 YYEKEE, per germline (reference sequence). The CDR3 is made up of 13 amino acids.

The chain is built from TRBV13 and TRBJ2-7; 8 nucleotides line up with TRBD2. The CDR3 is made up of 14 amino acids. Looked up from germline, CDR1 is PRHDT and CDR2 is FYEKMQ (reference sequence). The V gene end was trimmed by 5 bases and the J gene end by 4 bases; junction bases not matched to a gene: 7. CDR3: CASSLTGTRYEQYF. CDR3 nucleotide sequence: TGTGCCAGCAGCCTGACCGGGACTAGATACGAGCAGTACTTC.

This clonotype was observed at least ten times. CDR3 in DNA: TGCGCCAGCAGCCAAGCGGTGTCGGCTAACTATGGCTACACCTTC. Translated: CASSQAVSANYGYTF. The V gene is TRBV4-1, the J gene TRBJ1-2; D uncertain. Trimming stripped 1 base from V and 0 bases from J, with 9 bases between. Germline V lookup: CDR1 MGHRA, CDR2 YSYEKL. The CDR3 has 15 residues.